This note documents a single T cell receptor (beta chain) sequence. These data are taken from a study of blood T cell repertoires in COVID-19. The overall study: Material from acute and convalescent COVID-19 was sourced from the United States, Italy and Spain. The analysed material was cDNA or gDNA that came from T cells, B-cell-depleted T cells, or PBMCs.

In the authors' methods: Reference gene primer amplification in the assay estimated nucleated cell counts. Assay used: immunoSEQ multiplex PCR; TCRdb lists only in-frame clones, some missing. V and J calls and clone size come straight from that table; D and trimming were deduced from the DNA. The table records 85,000 to 100,000 clones, 79% of them present only once. This CDR3 has 15 residues. Looked up from germline, CDR1 is SGHNT and CDR2 is YYREEE (reference sequence). V was clipped by 0 bases and J by 6 bases, with 14 bases between them. V and J are TRBV5-4 and TRBJ2-3; a weak D match, TRBD2 (6 bases). This TCR was recovered from a woman of 80 years or more with active or convalescent COVID-19. The sequenced material came from peripheral blood. The CDR3 nucleotides are TGTGCCAGCAGCTTGGTACTAGGCGGGGCCGATACGCAGTATTTT. Its protein product is CASSLVLGGADTQYF. The entire variable domain, with the rest obtained from reference TRBV5-4 and TRBJ2-3, is as follows: ETGVTQSPTHLIKTRGQQVTLRCSSQSGHNTVSWYQQALGQGPQFIFQYYREEENGRGNFPPRFSGLQFPNYSSELNVNALELDDSALYLCASSLVLGGADTQYFGPGTRLTVL.